The rows below give T cell receptor beta chains drawn from one sample of a study of blood T cell repertoires in COVID-19. Profiling relied on immunoSEQ multiplex PCR, and the TCRdb table lists in-frame clones only, not all of them. Among 350,000 to 550,000 clones listed, approximately 90% were seen once. The source material was PBMCs or T cells enriched from blood (not recorded which). These receptor sequences come from a woman aged 18-29 years with acute COVID-19. CDR3s include the opening cysteine and the closing phenylalanine or tryptophan. D genes are given only for firm matches. Clone sizes are given selectively: once, few, many, or a class where the clone is expanded.

j_call | d_call | v_call | clone_size | cdr3_nt | cdr3_aa
TRBJ1-4 | NA | TRBV28 | NA | TGTGCCAGCAGTTTAGCCCCAAAGATGACTAGCGCTTTCGAAAAACTGTTTTTT | CASSLAPKMTSAFEKLFF
TRBJ2-1 | NA | TRBV7-8 | NA | TGTGCCAGCAGCTTGGGGGGGCCCGGTAATGAGCAGTTCTTC | CASSLGGPGNEQFF
TRBJ2-2 | TRBD2 | TRBV6-2/TRBV6-3 | once | TGTGCCAGCAGGCCTACTAGCGTCACCGGGGAGCTGTTTTTT | CASRPTSVTGELFF
TRBJ2-7 | TRBD1 | TRBV11-2 | NA | TGTGCCAGCAGCCCCGAACCGGGACAGGGCAGCAACGAGCAGTACTTC | CASSPEPGQGSNEQYF
TRBJ2-5 | TRBD2 | TRBV5-1 | NA | TGCGCCAGCAGCATACTTCCGGGACTAGGAGGGGAGACCCAGTACTTC | CASSILPGLGGETQYF
TRBJ2-7 | TRBD2 | TRBV6-5 | NA | TGTGCCAGCAGTTTCGGGCGGGAGTCTGGCGAGCAGTACTTC | CASSFGRESGEQYF
TRBJ1-6 | NA | TRBV27 | NA | TGTGCCAGCAGTTTTGGGGGGATCAATTCACCCCTCCACTTT | CASSFGGINSPLHF
TRBJ2-2 | NA | TRBV7-3 | NA | TGTGCCAGCAGCTTATATTACAGGGCGGGCGGGGAGCTGTTTTTT | CASSLYYRAGGELFF
TRBJ1-5 | NA | TRBV4-2 | NA | TGTGCCAGCAGCCTAGAGGCCGGGACACTTAGCAATCAGCCCCAGCATTTT | CASSLEAGTLSNQPQHF
TRBJ2-7 | TRBD1 | TRBV9 | NA | TGTGCCAGCAGCGGAGGCCCGGGACAGGGGTTCGAGCAGTACTTC | CASSGGPGQGFEQYF
TRBJ1-4 | NA | TRBV28 | NA | TGTGCCAGCAGCCGGGGGGGTAGTAATGAAAAACTGTTTTTT | CASSRGGSNEKLFF
TRBJ2-1 | NA | TRBV6-4 | NA | TGTGCCAGCAGTGAAAGTTCTAGCGCGGGGAAGGGTGAGCAGTTCTTC | CASSESSSAGKGEQFF
TRBJ1-6 | TRBD1 | TRBV6-4 | NA | TGTGCCAGCAGGGAACAGGGGGCGGTCAACAATTCACCCCTCCACTTT | CASREQGAVNNSPLHF
TRBJ2-1 | NA | TRBV4-1 | once | TGCGCCAGCAGCCGGGTTTTGGGGGGGCGGTGGAATGAGCAGTTCTTC | CASSRVLGGRWNEQFF
TRBJ2-1 | TRBD2 | TRBV9 | NA | TGTGCCAGCAGCGTATCGACTACTAGCGGGGGGTCCGACAATGAGCAGTTCTTC | CASSVSTTSGGSDNEQFF
TRBJ2-7 | NA | TRBV6-5 | NA | TGTGCCAGCTGCCCTCGGATCGGGTCCTACGAGCAGTACTTC | CASCPRIGSYEQYF
TRBJ2-3 | NA | TRBV5-4 | NA | TGTGCCAGCAGGTTGAGGGGAACAGATACGCAGTATTTT | CASRLRGTDTQYF
TRBJ1-1 | NA | TRBV30 | NA | TGTGCCTGGAGTGTACTTGGCACAGGGAACACTGAAGCTTTCTTT | CAWSVLGTGNTEAFF
TRBJ1-1 | NA | TRBV27 | NA | TGTGCCAGCAGTTTATCGAGGAACACTGAAGCTTTCTTT | CASSLSRNTEAFF
TRBJ2-7 | TRBD1 | TRBV19 | NA | TGTGCCAGTAGTGTTGGGACAGGCTCAAGCTCCTACGAGCAGTACTTC | CASSVGTGSSSYEQYF
TRBJ2-1 | TRBD1 | TRBV6-5 | NA | TGTGCCAGCATACGGGACAGGGGGAACAATGAGCAGTTCTTC | CASIRDRGNNEQFF
TRBJ2-1 | NA | TRBV10-2 | NA | TGCGCCAGTAAACACAGGGAAATATACAATGAGCAGTTCTTC | CASKHREIYNEQFF
TRBJ2-3 | TRBD1 | TRBV5-1 | NA | TGCGCCAGCAGCTCCGGACAGGGTATAGATACGCAGTATTTT | CASSSGQGIDTQYF
TRBJ1-4 | NA | TRBV28 | NA | TGTGCCAGCAGTTTCAACACCCCGGCGGGGAATGAAAAACTGTTTTTT | CASSFNTPAGNEKLFF
TRBJ2-7 | TRBD2 | TRBV6-2/TRBV6-3 | NA | TGTGCCAGCAGTAAACTAGCGGGAGAGATATACGAGCAGTACTTC | CASSKLAGEIYEQYF
TRBJ1-2 | NA | TRBV12-3/TRBV12-4 | NA | TGTGCCAGCACCCCGTTCAGGAACTATGGCTACACCTTC | CASTPFRNYGYTF
TRBJ1-1 | TRBD1 | TRBV7-3 | once | TGTGCCAGCAGTCCAGGACAGGGGGCGATAACTGAAGCTTTCTTT | CASSPGQGAITEAFF
TRBJ2-2 | NA | TRBV5-1 | few | TGCGCCAGCAGCCAGGGGGGCACCGGGGAGCTGTTTTTT | CASSQGGTGELFF
TRBJ1-1 | TRBD1 | TRBV11-2 | once | TGTGCCAGCAGCTTCGACAGGGGGCTGGACACTGAAGCTTTCTTT | CASSFDRGLDTEAFF
TRBJ1-2 | TRBD1 | TRBV5-4 | NA | TGTGCCAGCAGCTTGGAAGGCAGGGGGAATGGCTACACCTTC | CASSLEGRGNGYTF
TRBJ2-7 | TRBD1 | TRBV5-4 | NA | TGTGCCAGCAGCCGGACAGGTAACTCCTACGAGCAGTACTTC | CASSRTGNSYEQYF
TRBJ2-2 | NA | TRBV19 | NA | TGTGCCAGTAGTCCCCGACTGATCACCGGGGAGCTGTTTTTT | CASSPRLITGELFF
TRBJ1-2 | NA | TRBV5-1 | NA | TGCGCCAGCAGCTTGGGGCCAGTGGATCCTTCATACGGGGGCTACACCTTC | CASSLGPVDPSYGGYTF
TRBJ1-2 | NA | TRBV20-1 | NA | TGCAGTGCTAGTTTGCAGGGCGAGCTCGGCTACACCTTC | CSASLQGELGYTF
TRBJ1-1 | NA | TRBV10-3 | few | TGTGCCATCAGTGATAACGAAGAGGGCGCTGAAGCTTTCTTT | CAISDNEEGAEAFF
TRBJ1-1 | NA | TRBV3-1/TRBV3-2 | NA | TGTGCCAGCAGCCAAGACCAGGGGAGGGACACTGAAGCTTTCTTT | CASSQDQGRDTEAFF
TRBJ1-6 | NA | TRBV4-2 | NA | TGTGCCAGCAGCCAAGATCGTCGCTCTGAGTATTCACCCCTCCACTTT | CASSQDRRSEYSPLHF
TRBJ2-7 | TRBD2 | TRBV4-3 | once | TGCGCCAGCAGCCAAGGACTAGCGGGTTCCTACGAGCAGTACTTC | CASSQGLAGSYEQYF
TRBJ2-1 | NA | TRBV9 | NA | TGTGCCAGCAGCGTAGAGATAGCGAACAATGAGCAGTTCTTC | CASSVEIANNEQFF
TRBJ1-4 | NA | TRBV2 | NA | TGTGCCAGCAACCGACAGCCAACTAATGAAAAACTGTTTTTT | CASNRQPTNEKLFF
TRBJ2-7 | NA | TRBV3-1/TRBV3-2 | NA | TGTGCCAGCAGCCTACCTAGCATCCACGAGCAGTACTTC | CASSLPSIHEQYF
TRBJ2-1 | TRBD2 | TRBV9 | NA | TGTGCCAGCAGCGTAGGCGGGGGTCCCCCCTACAATGAGCAGTTCTTC | CASSVGGGPPYNEQFF
TRBJ1-1 | NA | TRBV9 | NA | TGTGCCAGCAGCCCAGGAGGGGTGAACACTGAAGCTTTCTTT | CASSPGGVNTEAFF
TRBJ1-2 | NA | TRBV11-2 | once | TGTGCCAGCAGCCCCCCCGGTCCGGTAGCTAACTATGGCTACACCTTC | CASSPPGPVANYGYTF
TRBJ2-7 | NA | TRBV6-4 | NA | TGTGCCAGCAGTGACGGACGGAGGGAGTACTTC | CASSDGRREYF
TRBJ1-6 | NA | TRBV7-9 | NA | TGTGCCAGCAGCTCCCGGGGAGGTACCTCACCCCTCCACTTT | CASSSRGGTSPLHF